Below, 13 T cell receptor beta chains from the same sample are listed, as sequenced in a study of blood T cell repertoires in COVID-19. Some clones are missing from TCRdb's copy, which holds only in-frame ones; the method was immunoSEQ multiplex PCR. The sample records around 190,000 clones, about four fifths being singletons. Sequences were obtained from peripheral blood. The receptors were gathered from a woman aged 55-75 years with COVID-19, enrolled during active disease.

The chain joins TRBV5-1 to TRBJ1-1; a weak D match, TRBD1 (5 bases). Germline CDR1 is SGHRS and CDR2 is YFSETQ. This CDR3 has 17 residues. Trimming stripped 0 bases from V and 1 base from J, with 16 bases between. The CDR3 is CASSLGGVLPPNTEAFF. In DNA, the CDR3 is TGCGCCAGCAGCTTGGGGGGGGTCCTCCCTCCGAACACTGAAGCTTTCTTT.

V gene TRBV10-3 combines with J gene TRBJ1-5, with D unclear. Germline-derived CDR1 and CDR2 are ENHRY and SYGVKD. This CDR3 contains 12 residues. V was pared by 4 bases and J by 7 bases, with 8 bases between. The CDR3: CAISGTNQPQHF. DNA for the CDR3: TGTGCCATCAGTGGAACAAACCAGCCCCAGCATTTT.

The chain uses TRBV7-2 and TRBJ2-1; a weak D match, TRBD2 (6 bases). The CDR3 consists of 14 residues. V lost 1 base and J 8 bases, leaving 12 bases between the germline ends. Per the germline V gene, CDR1 is SGHTA and CDR2 is FQGNSA. The CDR3 protein is CASSLERVGHEQFF. In nucleotides, the CDR3 is TGTGCCAGCAGCTTAGAGCGGGTGGGTCATGAGCAGTTCTTC.

This clone was seen once. The junction shows a germline mismatch at one end, possibly a read error. The chain uses TRBV9 and TRBJ2-7, with 8 nucleotides matching TRBD2. CDR1 and CDR2 from the germline V gene are SGDLS and YYNGEE. The CDR3 consists of 19 residues. Here the CDR3 DNA reads TGTGCCCGCAGCGTCGGAATGGGGGAGGCGGGGGGATTCTCCTACGAGCAGTACTTC. This encodes CARSVGMGEAGGFSYEQYF.

CDR3 region: CASSFDRQGTEAFF. The CDR3 coding sequence is TGCGCCAGCAGCTTCGACAGACAAGGTACTGAAGCTTTCTTT. The gene calls are TRBV5-1 and TRBJ1-1; D is possibly TRBD1 (5 bases). CDR3 length equals 14 residues. Trimming shortened V by 2 bases and J by 5 bases, and 13 bases separated the two germline ends. Germline CDR1 SGHRS, CDR2 YFSETQ.

The rearrangement links TRBV28 to TRBJ1-5; 8 bases fit TRBD1. Germline CDR1 is MDHEN and CDR2 is SYDVKM. J was trimmed by 5 bases and V by 3 bases; bases with no gene match: 6. CDR3 length equals 15 residues. The CDR3 sequence: CASSLRTGPHQPQHF. The CDR3 nucleotides read TGTGCCAGCAGTTTGCGGACAGGGCCTCATCAGCCCCAGCATTTT.

CDR3 region: CASSDKSTGGSYGYTF. CDR3 sequence (DNA): TGTGCCAGCAGCGATAAGAGCACAGGGGGATCCTATGGCTACACCTTC. The chain couples TRBV7-9 to TRBJ1-2; 8 bases fit TRBD1. This CDR3 spans 16 amino acids. Trimming at V came to 5 bases and at J to 4 bases, leaving 12 bases not matched to a gene. Germline loops: CDR1 SEHNR, CDR2 FQNEAQ (reference sequence).

The chain has TRBV28 and TRBJ2-1, with D unclear. Germline CDR1 MDHEN, CDR2 SYDVKM. V was trimmed by 1 base and J by 10 bases, leaving 5 bases between them. This CDR3 region has 11 residues. For the CDR3, the DNA is TGTGCCAGCAGTTTATATGAGGAGCAGTTCTTC. It specifies CASSLYEEQFF.

This clone has a single count. The chain recombines TRBV3-1 (or the pseudogene TRBV3-2) with TRBJ2-7; TRBD2 is a possible D gene (6 bases). This CDR3 is built from 12 residues. Trimming removed 4 bases from V and 6 bases from J, with 10 bases in between. CDR1 and CDR2 (germline): LGHDT, YNNKEL (reference sequence). The CDR3 region is CASSPRRGEQYV. As DNA, the CDR3 is TGTGCCAGCAGCCCGCGGAGGGGCGAGCAGTACGTC.

This clone was picked up a small number of times. Within the sample, other DNA sequences also encode this same CDR3. The DNA of the CDR3 is TGTGCCAGCAGCTTAAATCCGGCAGGGGACCACACCGGGGAGCTGTTTTTT. Protein product: CASSLNPAGDHTGELFF. The J gene is TRBJ2-2, the V gene TRBV7-3, with D perhaps matching TRBD1 (6 bases). Germline V lookup: CDR1 SGHTA, CDR2 FQGTGA. The CDR3 loop spans 17 amino acids. V was clipped by 1 base and J by 3 bases, with 15 bases between them.

The chain recombines TRBV6-5 with TRBJ2-1; 8 bases fit TRBD2. The ends lost 6 bases at V and 8 bases at J; junction bases unmatched: 9. This CDR3 is 14 amino acids long. Per germline, CDR1 MNHEY and CDR2 SVGAGI. The CDR3 DNA reads as TGTGCCAGCAGGAGCGGGGGATCTTACCATGAGCAGTTCTTC. This encodes CASRSGGSYHEQFF.

This chain joins TRBV5-6 and TRBJ1-4, with 9 bases fitting TRBD1. Germline-derived CDR1 and CDR2 are SGHDT and YYEEEE. There are 15 residues in the CDR3. With 3 bases clipped from V and 7 bases from J, the junction kept 7 bases outside the gene matches. The CDR3 region is CASSSGTGLTEKLFF. The CDR3 DNA reads TGTGCCAGCAGCTCCGGGACAGGGTTGACTGAAAAACTGTTTTTT.

This chain links TRBV19 with TRBJ2-1; 11 bases align to TRBD2. With 3 bases clipped from V and 5 bases from J, the junction kept 0 bases outside the gene matches. The CDR3 is made up of 14 amino acids. The germline CDR1 and CDR2 sequences are LNHDA and SQIVND (reference sequence). This CDR3 reads CASSMGLADNEQFF. CDR3 nucleotides: TGTGCCAGTAGTATGGGACTAGCGGACAATGAGCAGTTCTTC. Combining the CDR3 with reference TRBV19 and TRBJ2-1 gives the whole variable domain DGGITQSPKYLFRKEGQNVTLSCEQNLNHDAMYWYRQDPGQGLRLIYYSQIVNDFQKGDIAEGYSVSREKKESFPLTVTSAQKNPTAFYLCASSMGLADNEQFFGPGTRLTVL.